The rows below give T cell receptor beta chains drawn from one sample of a study of cytomegalovirus exposure and HLA in healthy donors. The method was immunoSEQ multiplex PCR; TCRdb's version includes in-frame clones alone and lacks a portion of them. Altogether approximately 200,000 clones are present, less than 85% being singletons, with the ten largest covering 0.2% to 0.25%. The material sequenced was PBMCs. These receptors were taken from a girl under 10 years old in good health and CMV-seronegative. CDR3s include the opening cysteine and the closing phenylalanine or tryptophan. A D gene is named only where the DNA matches it firmly. Clone size, where shown, is once, few, many, or a class for clones that have expanded.

D: TRBD1; size: .; J: TRBJ2-7; V: TRBV9; CDR3: CASSVADRGRTEQYF; DNA: TGTGCCAGCAGCGTAGCGGACAGGGGGCGGACGGAGCAGTACTTC
D: TRBD1; size: .; J: TRBJ1-2; V: TRBV7-2; CDR3: CASSLAASTGDGYTF; DNA: TGTGCCAGCAGCTTAGCGGCATCGACAGGGGATGGCTACACCTTC
D: .; size: .; J: TRBJ1-5; V: TRBV6-1; CDR3: CASIESHYSNQPQHF; DNA: TGTGCCAGCATAGAATCCCACTATAGCAATCAGCCCCAGCATTTT
D: .; size: .; J: TRBJ1-1; V: TRBV6-1; CDR3: CASSEGQVGRSAIRVTEAFF; DNA: TGTGCCAGCAGTGAAGGACAGGTTGGAAGGTCGGCGATTCGTGTCACTGAAGCTTTCTTT
D: .; size: .; J: TRBJ2-1; V: TRBV2; CDR3: CASSEDSGSYNEQFF; DNA: TGTGCCAGCAGTGAGGATAGCGGCTCCTACAATGAGCAGTTCTTC
D: .; size: .; J: TRBJ2-5; V: TRBV5-4; CDR3: CASSLAGQGETQYF; DNA: TGTGCCAGCAGCTTGGCAGGGCAGGGAGAGACCCAGTACTTC
D: .; size: .; J: TRBJ1-4; V: TRBV7-9; CDR3: CASSLGQTEKLFF; DNA: TGTGCCAGCAGCTTAGGACAGACTGAAAAACTGTTTTTT
D: .; size: .; J: TRBJ2-7; V: TRBV29-1; CDR3: CSVGEYTYEQYF; DNA: TGCAGCGTTGGGGAGTATACCTACGAGCAGTACTTC
D: .; size: .; J: TRBJ2-7; V: TRBV6-5; CDR3: CASSLSGEQYF; DNA: TGTGCCAGCAGTCTTAGCGGCGAGCAGTACTTC
D: .; size: once; J: TRBJ2-7; V: TRBV27; CDR3: CASSRTVDYEQYF; DNA: TGTGCCAGCAGCCGGACAGTGGACTACGAGCAGTACTTC